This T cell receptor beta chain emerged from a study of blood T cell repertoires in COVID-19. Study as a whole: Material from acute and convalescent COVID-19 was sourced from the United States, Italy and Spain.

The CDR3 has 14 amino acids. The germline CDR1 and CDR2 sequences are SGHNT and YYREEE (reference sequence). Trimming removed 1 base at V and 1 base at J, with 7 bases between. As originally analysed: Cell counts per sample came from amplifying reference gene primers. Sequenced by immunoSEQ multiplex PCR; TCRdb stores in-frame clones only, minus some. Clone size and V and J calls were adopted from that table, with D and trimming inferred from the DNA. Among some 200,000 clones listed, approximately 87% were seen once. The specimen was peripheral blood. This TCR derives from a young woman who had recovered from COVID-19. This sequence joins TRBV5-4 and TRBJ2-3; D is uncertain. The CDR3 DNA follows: TGTGCCAGCAGCTTGTCTGGGCGCACAGATACGCAGTATTTT. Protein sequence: CASSLSGRTDTQYF. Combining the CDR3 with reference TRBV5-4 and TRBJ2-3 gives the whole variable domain ETGVTQSPTHLIKTRGQQVTLRCSSQSGHNTVSWYQQALGQGPQFIFQYYREEENGRGNFPPRFSGLQFPNYSSELNVNALELDDSALYLCASSLSGRTDTQYFGPGTRLTVL.